This record looks at one T cell receptor beta chain sequence and its context. The antigen is not known. This entry belongs to a study of T cell responses to AZD1222 COVID-19 vaccine. Study-wide findings and caveats: Every sample of the repertoires postdated the peak T cell response. Nearly half of unique spike-specific TCRs reportedly avoided B.1.351 and B.1.1.7 mutated regions. Seropositive status at baseline applied to only a handful of AZD1222 recipients. Donors, mostly white British, included more females; clonal diversity was possibly underestimated.

The protocol was immunoSEQ multiplex PCR, while the TCRdb copy is restricted to in-frame clones and leaves out a portion. This table has 95,000 to 100,000 clones, around 84% appearing once. The CDR3 is 18 residues long. Looked up from germline, CDR1 is SEHNR and CDR2 is FQNEAQ (reference sequence). The V end was cut by 1 base, the J end by 0 bases, with 16 bases between. The V call is TRBV7-9, the J call TRBJ1-3, with D possibly matching TRBD1 (5 bases). The sequence came from an adult in good health. The sequenced sample was peripheral blood, obtained on day 0 of AZD1222 vaccination. The CDR3: CASSLVTGLQGSGNTIYF. The CDR3 DNA follows: TGTGCCAGCAGCTTAGTAACCGGCCTGCAGGGCTCTGGAAACACCATATATTTT.